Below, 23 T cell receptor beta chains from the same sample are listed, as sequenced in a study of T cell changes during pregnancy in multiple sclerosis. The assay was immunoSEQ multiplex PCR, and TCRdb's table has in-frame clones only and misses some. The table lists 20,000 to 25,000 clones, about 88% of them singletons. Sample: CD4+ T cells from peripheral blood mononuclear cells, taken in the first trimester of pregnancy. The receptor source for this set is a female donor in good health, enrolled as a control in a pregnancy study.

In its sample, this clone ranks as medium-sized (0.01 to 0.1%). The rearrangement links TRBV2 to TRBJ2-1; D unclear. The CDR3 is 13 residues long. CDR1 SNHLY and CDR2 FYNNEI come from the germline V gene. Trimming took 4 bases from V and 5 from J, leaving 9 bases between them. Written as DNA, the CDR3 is TGTGCCAGCAGTGTAGAACGAGACAATGAGCAGTTCTTC. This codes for CASSVERDNEQFF.

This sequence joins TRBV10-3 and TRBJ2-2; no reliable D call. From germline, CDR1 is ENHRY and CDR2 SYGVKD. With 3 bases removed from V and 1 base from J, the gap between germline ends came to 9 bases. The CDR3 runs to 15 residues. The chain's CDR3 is CAISDIQQNTGELFF. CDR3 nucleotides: TGTGCCATCAGTGATATACAGCAGAACACCGGGGAGCTGTTTTTT.

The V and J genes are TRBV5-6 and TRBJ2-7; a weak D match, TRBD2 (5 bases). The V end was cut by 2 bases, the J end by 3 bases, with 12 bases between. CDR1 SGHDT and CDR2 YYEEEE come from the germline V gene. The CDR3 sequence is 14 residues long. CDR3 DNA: TGTGCCAGCAGCTTCACGGGAAGGAACTACGAGCAGTACTTC. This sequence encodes CASSFTGRNYEQYF.

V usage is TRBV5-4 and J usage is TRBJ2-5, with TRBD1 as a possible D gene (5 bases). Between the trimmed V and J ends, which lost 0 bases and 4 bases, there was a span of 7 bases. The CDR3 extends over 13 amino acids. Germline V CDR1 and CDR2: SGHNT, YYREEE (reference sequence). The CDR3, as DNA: TGTGCCAGCAGCTTGGAGGGGCCAGAGACCCAGTACTTC. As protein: CASSLEGPETQYF.

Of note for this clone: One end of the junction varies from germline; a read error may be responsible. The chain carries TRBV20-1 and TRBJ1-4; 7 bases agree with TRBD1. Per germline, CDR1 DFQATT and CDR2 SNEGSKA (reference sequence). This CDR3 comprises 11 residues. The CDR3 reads CSAPGPGTALF. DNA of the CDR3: TGCAGTGCTCCTGGCCCCGGGACAGCCCTTTTT.

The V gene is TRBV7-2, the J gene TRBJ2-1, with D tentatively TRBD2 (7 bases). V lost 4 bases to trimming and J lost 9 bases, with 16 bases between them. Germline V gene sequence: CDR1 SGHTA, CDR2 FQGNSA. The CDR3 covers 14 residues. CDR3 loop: CASSYPPRGGEQFF. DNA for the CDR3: TGTGCCAGCAGCTATCCACCGAGGGGGGGTGAGCAGTTCTTC.

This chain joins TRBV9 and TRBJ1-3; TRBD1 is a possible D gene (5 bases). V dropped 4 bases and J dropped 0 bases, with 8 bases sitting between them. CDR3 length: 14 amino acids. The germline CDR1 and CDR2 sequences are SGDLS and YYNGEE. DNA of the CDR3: TGTGCCAGCAGCTCAGACAGCTCTGGAAACACCATATATTTT. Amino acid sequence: CASSSDSSGNTIYF.

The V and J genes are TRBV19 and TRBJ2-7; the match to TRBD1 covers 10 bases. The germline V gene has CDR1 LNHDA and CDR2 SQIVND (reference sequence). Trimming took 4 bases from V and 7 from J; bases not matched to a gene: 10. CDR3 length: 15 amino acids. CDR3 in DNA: TGTGCCAGTAGTACCAGATGGGGACAGGGGAGAGAGCAGTACTTC. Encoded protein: CASSTRWGQGREQYF.

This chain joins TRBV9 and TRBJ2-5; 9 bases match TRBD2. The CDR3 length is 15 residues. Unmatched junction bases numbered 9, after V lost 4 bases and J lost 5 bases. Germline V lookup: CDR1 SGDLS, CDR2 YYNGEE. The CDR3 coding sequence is TGTGCCAGCAGCTCCCGAGCGGGGGGTCTTGAGACCCAGTACTTC. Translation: CASSSRAGGLETQYF.

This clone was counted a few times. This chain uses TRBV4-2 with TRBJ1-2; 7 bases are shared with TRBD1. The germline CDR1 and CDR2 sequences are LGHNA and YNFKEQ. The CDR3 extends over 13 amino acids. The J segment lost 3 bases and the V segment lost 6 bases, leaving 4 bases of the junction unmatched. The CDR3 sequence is CASSKTGDYGYTF. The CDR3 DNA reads TGTGCCAGCAGTAAAACAGGGGACTATGGCTACACCTTC.

The CDR3 sequence is CASSPGQSSNQPQHF. The CDR3 DNA reads TGTGCCAGCAGCCCGGGACAGTCTAGCAATCAGCCCCAGCATTTT. The chain employs TRBV9 and TRBJ1-5, with 7 nucleotides matching TRBD1. V lost 4 bases to trimming and J lost 0 bases; unmatched junction nucleotides: 4. This CDR3 contains 15 residues. Germline values: CDR1 SGDLS, CDR2 YYNGEE.

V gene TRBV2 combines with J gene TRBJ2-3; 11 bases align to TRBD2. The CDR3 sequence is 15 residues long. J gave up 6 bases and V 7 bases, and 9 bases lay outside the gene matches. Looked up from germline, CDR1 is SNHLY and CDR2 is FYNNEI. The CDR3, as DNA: TGTGCCAGCACCAGACTAGCGGGATATGGGGATACGCAGTATTTT. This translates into CASTRLAGYGDTQYF.

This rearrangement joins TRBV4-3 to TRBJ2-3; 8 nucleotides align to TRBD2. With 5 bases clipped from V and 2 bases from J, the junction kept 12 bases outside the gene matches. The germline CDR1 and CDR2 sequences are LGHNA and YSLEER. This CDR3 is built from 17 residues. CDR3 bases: TGCGCCAGCAGCAAACGGGGGGGCCGAGGTTTCACAGATACGCAGTATTTT. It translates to CASSKRGGRGFTDTQYF.

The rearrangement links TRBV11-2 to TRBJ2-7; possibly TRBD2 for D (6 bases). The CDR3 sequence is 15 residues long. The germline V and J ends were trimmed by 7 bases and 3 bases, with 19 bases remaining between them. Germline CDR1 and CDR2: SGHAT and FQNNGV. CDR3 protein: CASTETRLENYEQYF. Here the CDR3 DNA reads TGTGCCAGCACCGAGACTAGATTGGAAAACTACGAGCAGTACTTC.

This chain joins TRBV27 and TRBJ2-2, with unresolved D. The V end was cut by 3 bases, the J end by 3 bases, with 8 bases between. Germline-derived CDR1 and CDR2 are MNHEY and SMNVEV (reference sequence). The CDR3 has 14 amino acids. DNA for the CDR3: TGTGCCAGCAGTTTGTCCCAGGACACCGGGGAGCTGTTTTTT. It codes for CASSLSQDTGELFF.

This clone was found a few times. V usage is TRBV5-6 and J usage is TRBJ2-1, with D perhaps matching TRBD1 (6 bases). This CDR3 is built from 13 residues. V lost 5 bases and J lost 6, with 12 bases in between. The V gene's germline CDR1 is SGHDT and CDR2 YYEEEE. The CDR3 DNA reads TGTGCCAGCAGATTCACAGGGTTCAATGAGCAGTTCTTC. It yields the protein CASRFTGFNEQFF.

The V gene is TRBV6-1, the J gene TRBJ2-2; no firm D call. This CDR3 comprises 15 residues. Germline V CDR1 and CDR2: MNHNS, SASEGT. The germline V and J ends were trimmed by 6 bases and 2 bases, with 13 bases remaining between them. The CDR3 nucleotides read TGTGCCAGCAGAATCAGGCCATCTAACACCGGGGAGCTGTTTTTT. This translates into CASRIRPSNTGELFF.

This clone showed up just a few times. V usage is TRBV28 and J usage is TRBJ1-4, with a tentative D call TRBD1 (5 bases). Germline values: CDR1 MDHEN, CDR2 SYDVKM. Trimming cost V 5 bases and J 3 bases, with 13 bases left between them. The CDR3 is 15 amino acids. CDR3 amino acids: CASSPEGAPNEKLFF. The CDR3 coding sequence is TGTGCCAGCAGTCCCGAAGGGGCGCCTAATGAAAAACTGTTTTTT.

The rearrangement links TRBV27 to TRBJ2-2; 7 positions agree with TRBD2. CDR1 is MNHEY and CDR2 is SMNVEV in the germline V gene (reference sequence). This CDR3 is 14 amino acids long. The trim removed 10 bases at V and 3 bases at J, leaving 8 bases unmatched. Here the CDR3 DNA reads TGTGCCACGGGAGGAGGGTCTTACACCGGGGAGCTGTTTTTT. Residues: CATGGGSYTGELFF.

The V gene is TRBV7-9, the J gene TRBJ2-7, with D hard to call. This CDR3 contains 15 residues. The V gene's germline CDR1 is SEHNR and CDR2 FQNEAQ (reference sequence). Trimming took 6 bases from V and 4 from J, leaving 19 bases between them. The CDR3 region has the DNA TGTGCCAGCAGTCCCACCGCTAGTTCCGGGTACGAGCAGTACTTC. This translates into CASSPTASSGYEQYF.

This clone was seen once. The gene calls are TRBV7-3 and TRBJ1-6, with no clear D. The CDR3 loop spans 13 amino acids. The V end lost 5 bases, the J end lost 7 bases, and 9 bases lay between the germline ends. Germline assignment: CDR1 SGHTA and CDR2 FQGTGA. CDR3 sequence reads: CASSPRWNSPLHF. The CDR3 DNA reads TGTGCCAGCAGCCCCCGGTGGAATTCACCCCTCCACTTT.

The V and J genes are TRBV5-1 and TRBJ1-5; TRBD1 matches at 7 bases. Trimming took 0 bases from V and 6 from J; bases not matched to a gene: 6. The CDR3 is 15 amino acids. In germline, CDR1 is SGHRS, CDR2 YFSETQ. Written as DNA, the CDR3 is TGCGCCAGCAGCTTGGCCGGGGCAGGGGGTCAGCCCCAGCATTTT. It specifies CASSLAGAGGQPQHF.

This CDR3 is CAWSAGTGGFF. CDR3 coding DNA: TGTGCCTGGAGTGCGGGGACAGGGGGGTTCTTC. The chain has TRBV30 and TRBJ2-1, with 11 bases matching TRBD1. Germline V gene lookup returns CDR1 GTSNPN and CDR2 SVGIG (reference sequence). The CDR3 loop spans 11 amino acids. V lost 1 base and J lost 15; bases outside the gene matches: 2.